Listed below are T cell receptor beta chains from one sample, sequenced in a study of blood T cell repertoires in COVID-19. Method: immunoSEQ multiplex PCR; TCRdb's copy keeps in-frame clones and lacks some. Altogether some 330,000 clones are present, roughly 88% being singletons, with the ten largest covering 4%. Sequencing input: peripheral blood. The receptors here all came from a woman in her forties or fifties with active or convalescent COVID-19. Both conserved end residues are part of each CDR3. The D gene is left open where the match is weak. A row's size may be missing; if present it is once, few, many or a size class.

>TRBV5-1|TRBD2|TRBJ2-1|.
TGCGCCAGCAGCTTGGTTGGCGGACTAGCGGGCACCAATGAGCAGTTCTTC
CASSLVGGLAGTNEQFF
>TRBV30|.|TRBJ1-6|once
TGTGCCTGGAGTCCAGGGCAGGGCGGTTCACCCCTCCACTTT
CAWSPGQGGSPLHF
>TRBV4-3|TRBD1|TRBJ1-3|.
TGCGCCAGCAGCCGAGGGACAGGGAGTCGTTCTGGAAACACCATATATTTT
CASSRGTGSRSGNTIYF
>TRBV12-5|TRBD1|TRBJ1-5|.
TGTGCTAGTGGTTTGTGGGGACAGGTATTTTCCAATCAGCCCCAGCATTTT
CASGLWGQVFSNQPQHF
>TRBV12-3/TRBV12-4|.|TRBJ2-7|.
TGTGCCAGCAGTTTGCGGTCCCCCTACGAGCAGTACTTC
CASSLRSPYEQYF
>TRBV14|TRBD2|TRBJ2-3|few
TGTGCCAGCAGCCCTTCCCTAGCGGGGGGCACAGATACGCAGTATTTT
CASSPSLAGGTDTQYF
>TRBV28|TRBD2|TRBJ2-5|few
TGTGCCAGCAGTGCTCAAGGAGCGGGGGAGGAGACCCAGTACTTC
CASSAQGAGEETQYF
>TRBV2|.|TRBJ1-5|few
TGTGCCAGCAGTGAGGGCGGGTTTAGCAATCAGCCCCAGCATTTT
CASSEGGFSNQPQHF
>TRBV5-1|.|TRBJ2-3|.
TGCGCCAGCAGCTTGATAGAGTCCGCAGATACGCAGTATTTT
CASSLIESADTQYF
>TRBV5-4|TRBD2|TRBJ2-3|.
TGTGCCAGCAGCCCCTCTAGCGGGGGCCTCACAGATACGCAGTATTTT
CASSPSSGGLTDTQYF
>TRBV6-2/TRBV6-3|TRBD2|TRBJ2-1|.
TGTGCCAGCAGCGATGGGACTAGCTCCTACAATGAGCAGTTCTTC
CASSDGTSSYNEQFF
>TRBV2|TRBD1|TRBJ2-1|once
TGTGCCAGCAGTGCACGCAGGGGGACCTACAATGAGCAGTTCTTC
CASSARRGTYNEQFF
>TRBV3-1/TRBV3-2|.|TRBJ2-7|.
TGTGCCAGCAGCCAAGTACCTGCGGGCGGCGAGCAGTACTTC
CASSQVPAGGEQYF
>TRBV27|TRBD2|TRBJ2-3|.
TGTGCCAGCAGTTTAAAAGCGAGCGGGGGGTCGACTAGCACAGATACGCAGTATTTT
CASSLKASGGSTSTDTQYF
>TRBV5-1|TRBD1|TRBJ2-7|.
TGCGCCAGCAGCTTGGAAACAGGGGGCTTGTACGAGCAGTACTTC
CASSLETGGLYEQYF
>TRBV5-4|.|TRBJ2-7|.
TGTGCCAGCAGCTTGACAGGAAGCAACGAGCAGTACTTC
CASSLTGSNEQYF
>TRBV7-3|TRBD1|TRBJ2-2|once
TGTGCCAGCAGCCCCCAGACAGGGACCGGGGAGCTGTTTTTT
CASSPQTGTGELFF